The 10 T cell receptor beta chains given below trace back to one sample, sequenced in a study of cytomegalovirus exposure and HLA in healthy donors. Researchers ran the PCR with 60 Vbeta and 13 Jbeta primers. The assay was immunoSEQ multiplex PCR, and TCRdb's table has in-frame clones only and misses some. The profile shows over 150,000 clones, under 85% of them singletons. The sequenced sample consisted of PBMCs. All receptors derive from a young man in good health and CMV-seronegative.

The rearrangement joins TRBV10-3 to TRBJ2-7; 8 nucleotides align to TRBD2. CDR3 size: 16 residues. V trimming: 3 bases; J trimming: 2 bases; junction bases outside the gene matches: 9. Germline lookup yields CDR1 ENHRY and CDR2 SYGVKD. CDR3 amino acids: CAISDSAGGKTYEQYF. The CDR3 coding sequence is TGTGCCATCAGTGACTCGGCGGGGGGCAAGACCTACGAGCAGTACTTC.

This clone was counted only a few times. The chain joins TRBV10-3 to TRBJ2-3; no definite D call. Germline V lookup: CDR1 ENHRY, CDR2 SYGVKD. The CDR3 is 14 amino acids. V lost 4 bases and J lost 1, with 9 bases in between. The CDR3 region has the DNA TGTGCCATCAGTGTAAATGAGGGCACAGATACGCAGTATTTT. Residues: CAISVNEGTDTQYF.

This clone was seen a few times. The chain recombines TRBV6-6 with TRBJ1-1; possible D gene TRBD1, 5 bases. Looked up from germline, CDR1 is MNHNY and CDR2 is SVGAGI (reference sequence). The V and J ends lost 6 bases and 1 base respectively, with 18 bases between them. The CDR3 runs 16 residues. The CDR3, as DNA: TGTGCCAGCAGCACCGGGGGGGGAGGACGGAACACTGAAGCTTTCTTT. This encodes CASSTGGGGRNTEAFF.

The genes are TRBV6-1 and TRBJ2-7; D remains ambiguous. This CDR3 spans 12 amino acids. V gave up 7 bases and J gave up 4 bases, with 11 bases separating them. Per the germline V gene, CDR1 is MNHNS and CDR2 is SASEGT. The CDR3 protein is CASKEKSYEQYF. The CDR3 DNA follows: TGTGCCAGCAAGGAGAAGTCTTACGAGCAGTACTTC.

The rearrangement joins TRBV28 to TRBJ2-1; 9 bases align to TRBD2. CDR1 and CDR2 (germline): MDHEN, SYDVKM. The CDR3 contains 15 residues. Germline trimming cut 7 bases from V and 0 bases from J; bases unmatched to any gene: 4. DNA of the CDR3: TGTGCCAGCAACTTAGCGGGAGACTCCTACAATGAGCAGTTCTTC. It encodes CASNLAGDSYNEQFF.

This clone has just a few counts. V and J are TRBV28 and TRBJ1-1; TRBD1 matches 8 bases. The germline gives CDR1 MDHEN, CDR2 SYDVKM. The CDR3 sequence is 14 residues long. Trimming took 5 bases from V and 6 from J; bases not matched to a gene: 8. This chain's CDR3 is CASSLTGVVPEAFF. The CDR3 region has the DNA TGTGCCAGCAGTCTGACAGGGGTAGTACCTGAAGCTTTCTTT.

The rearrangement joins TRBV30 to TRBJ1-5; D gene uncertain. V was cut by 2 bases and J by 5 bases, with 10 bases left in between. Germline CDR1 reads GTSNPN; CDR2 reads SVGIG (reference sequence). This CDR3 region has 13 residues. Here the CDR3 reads CAWSPGIHQPQHF. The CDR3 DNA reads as TGTGCCTGGAGTCCCGGGATTCATCAGCCCCAGCATTTT.

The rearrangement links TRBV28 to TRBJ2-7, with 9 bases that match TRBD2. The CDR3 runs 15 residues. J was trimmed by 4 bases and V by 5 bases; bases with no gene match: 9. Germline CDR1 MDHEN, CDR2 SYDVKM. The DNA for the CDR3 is TGTGCCAGCAGTGGGGTAGCGGGAGTTTTTTACGAGCAGTACTTC. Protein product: CASSGVAGVFYEQYF.

The CDR3 bases are TGTGCCAGTTTACCAGGGGAATCCTACAATGAGCAGTTCTTC. Its translation: CASLPGESYNEQFF. The rearrangement uses TRBV6-1 and TRBJ2-1; D is possibly TRBD1 (6 bases). V lost 9 bases and J lost 1, with 13 bases in between. The germline V gene encodes CDR1 MNHNS and CDR2 SASEGT. This CDR3 comprises 14 residues.

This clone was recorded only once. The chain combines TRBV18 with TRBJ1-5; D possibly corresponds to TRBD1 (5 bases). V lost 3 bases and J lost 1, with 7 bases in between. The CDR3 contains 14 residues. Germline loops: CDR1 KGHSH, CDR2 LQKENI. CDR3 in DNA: TGTGCCAGCTCACCTCAGGGAAGCAATCAGCCCCAGCATTTT. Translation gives CASSPQGSNQPQHF.